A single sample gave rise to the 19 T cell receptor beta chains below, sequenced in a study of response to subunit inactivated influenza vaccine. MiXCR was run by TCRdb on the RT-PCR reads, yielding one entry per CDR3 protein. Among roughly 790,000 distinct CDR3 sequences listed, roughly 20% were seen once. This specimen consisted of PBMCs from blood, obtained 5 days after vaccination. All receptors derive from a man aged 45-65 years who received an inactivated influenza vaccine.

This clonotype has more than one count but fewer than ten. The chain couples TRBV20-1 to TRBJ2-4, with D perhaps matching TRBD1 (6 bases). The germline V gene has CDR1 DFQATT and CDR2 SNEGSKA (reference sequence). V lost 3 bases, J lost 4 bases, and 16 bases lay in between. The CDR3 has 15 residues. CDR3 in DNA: TGCAGTGCTAGGGCCCCCCGGGACAAAAAAAACATTCAGTACTTC. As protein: CSARAPRDKKNIQYF.

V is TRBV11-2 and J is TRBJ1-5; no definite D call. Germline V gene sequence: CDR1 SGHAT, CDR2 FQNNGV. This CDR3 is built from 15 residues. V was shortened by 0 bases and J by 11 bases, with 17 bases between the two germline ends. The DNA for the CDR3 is TGTGCCAGCAGCTTAGAACCGGACCGAATCAGTACCCAGCATTTT. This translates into CASSLEPDRISTQHF.

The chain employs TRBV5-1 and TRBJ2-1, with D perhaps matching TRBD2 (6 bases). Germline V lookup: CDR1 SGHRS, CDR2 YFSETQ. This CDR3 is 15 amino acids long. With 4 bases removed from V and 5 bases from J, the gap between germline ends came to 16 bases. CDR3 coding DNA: TGCGCCAGCAGCGCGGCGGGGCTCCCCAACAATGAGCAGTTCTTC. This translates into CASSAAGLPNNEQFF.

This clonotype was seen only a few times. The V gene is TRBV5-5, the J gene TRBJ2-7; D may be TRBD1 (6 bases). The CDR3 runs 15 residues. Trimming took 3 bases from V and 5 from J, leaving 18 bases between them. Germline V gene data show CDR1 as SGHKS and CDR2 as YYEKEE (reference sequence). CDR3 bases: TGTGCCAGCAGCTACGCTTCAGGGGCCGGCCACGAGCAGTACTTC. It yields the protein CASSYASGAGHEQYF.

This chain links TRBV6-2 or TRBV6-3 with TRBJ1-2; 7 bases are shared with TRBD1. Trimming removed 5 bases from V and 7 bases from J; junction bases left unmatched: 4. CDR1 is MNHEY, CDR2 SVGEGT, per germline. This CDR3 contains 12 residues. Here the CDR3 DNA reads TGTGCCAGCAGTCCACAGGGGACTGGCTACACCTTC. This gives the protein CASSPQGTGYTF.

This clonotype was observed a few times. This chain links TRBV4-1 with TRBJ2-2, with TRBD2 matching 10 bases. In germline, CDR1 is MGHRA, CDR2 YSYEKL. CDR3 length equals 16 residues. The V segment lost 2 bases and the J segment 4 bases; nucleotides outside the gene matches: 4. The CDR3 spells CASSQLGTSVTGELFF. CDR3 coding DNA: TGCGCCAGCAGCCAACTGGGGACTAGCGTCACCGGGGAGCTGTTTTTT.

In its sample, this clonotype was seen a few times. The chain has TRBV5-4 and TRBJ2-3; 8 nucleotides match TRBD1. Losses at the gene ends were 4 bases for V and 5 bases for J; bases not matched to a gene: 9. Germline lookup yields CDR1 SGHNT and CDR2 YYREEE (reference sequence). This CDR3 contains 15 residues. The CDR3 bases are TGTGCCAGCAGCCCTAGCCCGGGACAGGTAGATACGCAGTATTTT. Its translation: CASSPSPGQVDTQYF.

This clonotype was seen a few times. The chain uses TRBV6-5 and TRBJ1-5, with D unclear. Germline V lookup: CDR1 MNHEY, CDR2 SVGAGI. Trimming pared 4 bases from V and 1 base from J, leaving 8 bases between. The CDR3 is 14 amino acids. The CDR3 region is CASSSPGSNQPQHF. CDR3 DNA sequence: TGTGCCAGCAGTTCCCCGGGGAGCAATCAGCCCCAGCATTTT.

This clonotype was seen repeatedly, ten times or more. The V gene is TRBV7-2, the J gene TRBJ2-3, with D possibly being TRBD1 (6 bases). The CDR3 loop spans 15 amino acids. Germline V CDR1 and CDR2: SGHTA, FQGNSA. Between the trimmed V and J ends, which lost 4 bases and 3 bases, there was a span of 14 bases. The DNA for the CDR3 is TGTGCCAGCAGCTGGCGGTCGGGGACAACAGATACGCAGTATTTT. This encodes CASSWRSGTTDTQYF.

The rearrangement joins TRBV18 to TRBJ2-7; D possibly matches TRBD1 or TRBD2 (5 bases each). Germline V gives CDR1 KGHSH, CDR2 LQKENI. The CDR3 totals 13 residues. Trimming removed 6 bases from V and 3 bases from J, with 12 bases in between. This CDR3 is CASSPGPIYEQYF. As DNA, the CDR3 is TGTGCCAGCTCTCCGGGACCGATCTACGAGCAGTACTTC.

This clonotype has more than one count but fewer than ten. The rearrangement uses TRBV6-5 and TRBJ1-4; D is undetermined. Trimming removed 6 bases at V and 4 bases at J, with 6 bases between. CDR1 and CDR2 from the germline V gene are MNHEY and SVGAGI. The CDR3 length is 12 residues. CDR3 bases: TGTGCCAGCAGGGGGTTTAATGAAAAACTGTTTTTT. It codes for CASRGFNEKLFF.

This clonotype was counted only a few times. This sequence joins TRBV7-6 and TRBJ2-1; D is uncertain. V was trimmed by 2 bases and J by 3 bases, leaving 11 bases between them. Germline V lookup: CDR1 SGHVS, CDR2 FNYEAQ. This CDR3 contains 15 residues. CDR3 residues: CASSLRSPGYNEQFF. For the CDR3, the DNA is TGTGCCAGCAGCTTACGGTCTCCGGGCTACAATGAGCAGTTCTTC.

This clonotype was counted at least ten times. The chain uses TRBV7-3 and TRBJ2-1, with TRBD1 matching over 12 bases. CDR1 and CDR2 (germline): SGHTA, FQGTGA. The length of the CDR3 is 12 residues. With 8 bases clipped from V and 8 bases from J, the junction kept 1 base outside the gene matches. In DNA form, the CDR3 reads TGTGCCAGCGGGACAGGGGGCCATGAGCAGTTCTTC. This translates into CASGTGGHEQFF.

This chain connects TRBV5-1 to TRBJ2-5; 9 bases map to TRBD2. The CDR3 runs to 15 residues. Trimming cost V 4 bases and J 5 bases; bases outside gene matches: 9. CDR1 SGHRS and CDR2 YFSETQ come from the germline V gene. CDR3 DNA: TGCGCCAGCAGCCGTCGGACTAGCGCCGAGGAGACCCAGTACTTC. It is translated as CASSRRTSAEETQYF.

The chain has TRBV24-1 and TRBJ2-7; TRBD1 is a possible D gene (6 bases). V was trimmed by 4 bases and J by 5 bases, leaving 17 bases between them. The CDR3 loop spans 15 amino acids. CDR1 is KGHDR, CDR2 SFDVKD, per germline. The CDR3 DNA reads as TGTGCCACCAGTGACTCAGGGGTCCGCAGCCACGAGCAGTACTTC. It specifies CATSDSGVRSHEQYF.

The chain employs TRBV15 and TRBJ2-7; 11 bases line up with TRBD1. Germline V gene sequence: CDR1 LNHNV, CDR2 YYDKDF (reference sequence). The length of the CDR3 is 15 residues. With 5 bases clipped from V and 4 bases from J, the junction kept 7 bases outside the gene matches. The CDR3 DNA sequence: TGTGCCACCAGCGGGGGGACAGGGGGTTTATACGAGCAGTACTTC. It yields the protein CATSGGTGGLYEQYF.

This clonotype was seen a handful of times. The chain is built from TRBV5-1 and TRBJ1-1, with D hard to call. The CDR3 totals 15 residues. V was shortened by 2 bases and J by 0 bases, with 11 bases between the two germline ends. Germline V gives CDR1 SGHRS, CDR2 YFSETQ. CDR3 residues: CASSFTTDMNTEAFF. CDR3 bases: TGCGCCAGCAGCTTTACGACGGATATGAACACTGAAGCTTTCTTT.

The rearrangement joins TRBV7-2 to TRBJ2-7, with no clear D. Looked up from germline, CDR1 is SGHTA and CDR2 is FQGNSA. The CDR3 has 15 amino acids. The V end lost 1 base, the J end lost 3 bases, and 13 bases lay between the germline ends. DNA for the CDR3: TGTGCCAGCAGCTTAGATCCCGGCAGTTTCTACGAGCAGTACTTC. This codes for CASSLDPGSFYEQYF. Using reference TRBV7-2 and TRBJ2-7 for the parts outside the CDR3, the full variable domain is GAGVSQSPSNKVTEKGKDVELRCDPISGHTALYWYRQSLGQGLEFLIYFQGNSAPDKSGLPSDRFSAERTGGSVSTLTIQRTQQEDSAVYLCASSLDPGSFYEQYFGPGTRLTVT.

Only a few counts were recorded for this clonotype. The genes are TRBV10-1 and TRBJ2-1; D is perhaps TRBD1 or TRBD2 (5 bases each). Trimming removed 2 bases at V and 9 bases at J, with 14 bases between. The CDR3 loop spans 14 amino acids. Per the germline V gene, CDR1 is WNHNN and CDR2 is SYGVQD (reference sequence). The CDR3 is CASSETRDVSEQFF. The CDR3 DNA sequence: TGCGCCAGCAGTGAGACGAGGGACGTTAGTGAGCAGTTCTTC.